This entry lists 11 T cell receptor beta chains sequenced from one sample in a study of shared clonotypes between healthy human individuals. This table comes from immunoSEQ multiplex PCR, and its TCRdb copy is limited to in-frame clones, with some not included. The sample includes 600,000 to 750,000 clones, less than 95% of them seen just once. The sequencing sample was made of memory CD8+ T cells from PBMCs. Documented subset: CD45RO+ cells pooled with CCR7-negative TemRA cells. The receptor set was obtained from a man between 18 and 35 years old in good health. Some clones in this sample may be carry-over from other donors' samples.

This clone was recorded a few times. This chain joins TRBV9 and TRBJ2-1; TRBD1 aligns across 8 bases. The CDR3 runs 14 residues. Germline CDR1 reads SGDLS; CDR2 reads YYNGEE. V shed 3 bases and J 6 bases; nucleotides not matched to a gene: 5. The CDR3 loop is CASSARTGLNEQFF. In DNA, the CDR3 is TGTGCCAGCAGCGCGCGGACAGGGCTCAATGAGCAGTTCTTC.

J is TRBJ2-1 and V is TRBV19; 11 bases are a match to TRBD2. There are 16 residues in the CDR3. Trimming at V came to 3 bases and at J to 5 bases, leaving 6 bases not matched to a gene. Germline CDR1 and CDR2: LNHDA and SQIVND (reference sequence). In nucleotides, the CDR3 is TGTGCCAGTAGTATTATGGGACTAGCGGTTAACAATGAGCAGTTCTTC. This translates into CASSIMGLAVNNEQFF.

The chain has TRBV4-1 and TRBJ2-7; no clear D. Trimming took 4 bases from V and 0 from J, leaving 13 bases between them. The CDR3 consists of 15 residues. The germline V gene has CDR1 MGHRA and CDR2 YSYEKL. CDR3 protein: CASSPTPPPSYEQYF. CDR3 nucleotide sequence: TGCGCCAGCAGCCCCACGCCCCCCCCCTCCTACGAGCAGTACTTC.

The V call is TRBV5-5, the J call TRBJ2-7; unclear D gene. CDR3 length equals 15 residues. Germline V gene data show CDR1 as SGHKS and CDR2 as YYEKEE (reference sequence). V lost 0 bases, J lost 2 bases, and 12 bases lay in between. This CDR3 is CASSLERRPPYEQYF. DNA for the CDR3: TGTGCCAGCAGCTTGGAGCGCAGGCCACCCTACGAGCAGTACTTC.

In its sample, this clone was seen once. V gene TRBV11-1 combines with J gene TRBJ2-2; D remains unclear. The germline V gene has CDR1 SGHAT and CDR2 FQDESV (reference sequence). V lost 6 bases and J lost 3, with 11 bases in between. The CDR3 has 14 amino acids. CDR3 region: CASSSISDTGELFF. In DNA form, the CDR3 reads TGTGCCAGCAGTTCCATCTCAGACACCGGGGAGCTGTTTTTT.

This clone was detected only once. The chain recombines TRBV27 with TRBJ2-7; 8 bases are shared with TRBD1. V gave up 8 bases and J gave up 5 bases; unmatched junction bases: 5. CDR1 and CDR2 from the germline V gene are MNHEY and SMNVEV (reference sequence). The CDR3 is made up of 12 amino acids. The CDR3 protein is CASGQGSHEQYF. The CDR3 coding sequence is TGTGCCAGCGGACAGGGTTCCCACGAGCAGTACTTC.

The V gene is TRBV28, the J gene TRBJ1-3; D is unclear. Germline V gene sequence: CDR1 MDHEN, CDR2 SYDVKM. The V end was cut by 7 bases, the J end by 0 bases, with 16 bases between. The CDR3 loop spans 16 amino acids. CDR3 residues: CASTSVLLISGNTIYF. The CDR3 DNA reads TGTGCCAGCACGTCGGTCCTCCTCATCTCTGGAAACACCATATATTTT.

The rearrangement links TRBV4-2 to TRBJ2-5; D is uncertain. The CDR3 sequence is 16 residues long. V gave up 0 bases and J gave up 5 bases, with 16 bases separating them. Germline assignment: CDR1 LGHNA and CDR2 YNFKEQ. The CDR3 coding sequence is TGTGCCAGCAGCCAAGAATGGTTCGGCCCCGGGGAGACCCAGTACTTC. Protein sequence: CASSQEWFGPGETQYF.

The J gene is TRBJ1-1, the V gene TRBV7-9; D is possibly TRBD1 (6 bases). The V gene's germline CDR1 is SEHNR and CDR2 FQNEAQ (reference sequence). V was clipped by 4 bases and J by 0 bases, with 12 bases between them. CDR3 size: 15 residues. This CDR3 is CASSSRDTVNTEAFF. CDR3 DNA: TGTGCCAGCAGCTCCAGGGACACGGTGAACACTGAAGCTTTCTTT.

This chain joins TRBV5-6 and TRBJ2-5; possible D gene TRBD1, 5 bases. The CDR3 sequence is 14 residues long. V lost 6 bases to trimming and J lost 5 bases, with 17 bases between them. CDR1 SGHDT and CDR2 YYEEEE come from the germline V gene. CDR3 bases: TGTGCCAGCACCTTTGTAGGGGCCAAGGAGACCCAGTACTTC. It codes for CASTFVGAKETQYF.

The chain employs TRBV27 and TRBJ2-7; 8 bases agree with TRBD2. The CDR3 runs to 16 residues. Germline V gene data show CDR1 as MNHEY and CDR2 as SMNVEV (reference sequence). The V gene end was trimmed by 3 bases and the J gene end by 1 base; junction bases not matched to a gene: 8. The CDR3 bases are TGTGCCAGCAGTTTCTCGGCGGGGGGTCAGTCCTACGAGCAGTACTTC. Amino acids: CASSFSAGGQSYEQYF.